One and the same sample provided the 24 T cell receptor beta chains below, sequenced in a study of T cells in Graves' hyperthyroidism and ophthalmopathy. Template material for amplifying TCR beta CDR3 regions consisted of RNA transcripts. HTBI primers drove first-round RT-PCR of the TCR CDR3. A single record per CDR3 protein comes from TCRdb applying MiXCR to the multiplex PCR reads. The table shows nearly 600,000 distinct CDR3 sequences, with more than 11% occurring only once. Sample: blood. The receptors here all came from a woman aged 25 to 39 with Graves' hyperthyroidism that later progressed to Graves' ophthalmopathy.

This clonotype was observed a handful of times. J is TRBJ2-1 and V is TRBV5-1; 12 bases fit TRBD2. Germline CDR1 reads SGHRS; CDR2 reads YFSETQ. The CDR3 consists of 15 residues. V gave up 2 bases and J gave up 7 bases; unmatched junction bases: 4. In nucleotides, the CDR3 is TGCGCCAGCAGCTTTACTAGCGGGAGGAGGAATGAGCAGTTCTTC. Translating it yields CASSFTSGRRNEQFF.

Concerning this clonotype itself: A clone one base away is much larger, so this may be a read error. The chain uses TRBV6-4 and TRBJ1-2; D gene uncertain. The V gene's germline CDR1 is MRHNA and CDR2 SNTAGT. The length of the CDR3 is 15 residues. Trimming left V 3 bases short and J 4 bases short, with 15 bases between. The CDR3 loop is CASSEAKLDRYGYTF. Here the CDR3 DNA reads TGTGCCAGCAGTGAGGCGAAGTTGGATCGCTATGGCTACACCTTC.

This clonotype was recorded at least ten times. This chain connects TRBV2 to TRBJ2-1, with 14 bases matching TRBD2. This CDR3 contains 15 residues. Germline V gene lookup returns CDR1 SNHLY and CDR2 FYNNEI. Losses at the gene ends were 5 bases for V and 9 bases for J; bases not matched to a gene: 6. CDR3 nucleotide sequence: TGTGCCAGCAGTTCCGGGACTAGCGGGAGTCGTGAGCAGTTCTTC. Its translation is CASSSGTSGSREQFF.

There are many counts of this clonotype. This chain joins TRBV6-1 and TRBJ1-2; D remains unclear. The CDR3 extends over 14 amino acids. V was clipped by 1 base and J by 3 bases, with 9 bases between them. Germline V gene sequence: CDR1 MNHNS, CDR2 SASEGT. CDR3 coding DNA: TGTGCCAGCAGTGAAGATTTGGGGTACTATGGCTACACCTTC. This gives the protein CASSEDLGYYGYTF.

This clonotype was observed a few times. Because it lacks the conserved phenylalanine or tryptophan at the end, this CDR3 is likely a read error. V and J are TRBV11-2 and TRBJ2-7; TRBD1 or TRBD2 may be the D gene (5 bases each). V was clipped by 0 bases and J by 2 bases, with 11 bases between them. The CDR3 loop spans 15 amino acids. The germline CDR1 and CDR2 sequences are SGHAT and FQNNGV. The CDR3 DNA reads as TGTGCCAGCAGCTTAGATCTTTTGGGGGCCTACGAGCAGTACTCC. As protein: CASSLDLLGAYEQYS.

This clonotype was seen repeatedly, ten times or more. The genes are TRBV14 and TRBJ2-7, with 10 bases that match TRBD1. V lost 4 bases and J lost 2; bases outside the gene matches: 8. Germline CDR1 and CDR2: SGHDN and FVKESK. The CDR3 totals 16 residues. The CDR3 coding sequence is TGTGCCAGCAGCCCCTGGACAGGGGGGATAACCTACGAGCAGTACTTC. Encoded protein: CASSPWTGGITYEQYF.

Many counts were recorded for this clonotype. This chain's CDR3 is CASSYRLTDGYTF. CDR3 DNA: TGTGCCAGCAGTTACCGATTGACGGATGGCTACACCTTC. V gene TRBV6-6 combines with J gene TRBJ1-2; D uncertain. With 2 bases removed from V and 6 bases from J, the gap between germline ends came to 10 bases. The germline V gene encodes CDR1 MNHNY and CDR2 SVGAGI (reference sequence). The CDR3 has 13 amino acids.

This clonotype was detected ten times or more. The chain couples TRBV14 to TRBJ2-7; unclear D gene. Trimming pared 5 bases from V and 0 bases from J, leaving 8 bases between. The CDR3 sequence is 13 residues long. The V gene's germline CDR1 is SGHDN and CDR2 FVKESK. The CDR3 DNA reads TGTGCCAGCAGCGGACCGGACTCCTACGAGCAGTACTTC. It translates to CASSGPDSYEQYF.

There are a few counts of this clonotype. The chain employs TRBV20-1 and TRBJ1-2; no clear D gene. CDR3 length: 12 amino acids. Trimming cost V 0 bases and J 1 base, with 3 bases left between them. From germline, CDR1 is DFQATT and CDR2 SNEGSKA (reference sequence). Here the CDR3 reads CSARENNYGYTF. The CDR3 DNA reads TGCAGTGCTAGAGAAAATAACTATGGCTACACCTTC.

In nucleotides, the CDR3 is TGCGCCAGCAGCCAAGATTCCGGGGATGACACCCAGTACTTC. This codes for CASSQDSGDDTQYF. This chain connects TRBV4-1 to TRBJ2-5, with D possibly being TRBD2 (5 bases). CDR1 and CDR2 (germline): MGHRA, YSYEKL. CDR3 length: 14 amino acids. V shed 0 bases and J shed 8 bases, with 13 bases lying between them.

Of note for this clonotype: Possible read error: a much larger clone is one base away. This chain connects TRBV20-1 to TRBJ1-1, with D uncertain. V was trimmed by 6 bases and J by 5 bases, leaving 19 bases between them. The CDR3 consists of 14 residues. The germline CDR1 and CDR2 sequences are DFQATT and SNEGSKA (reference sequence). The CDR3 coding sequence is TGCAGTGCCACACGGGGTTCGGCCGGGACTGAAGCTTTCTTT. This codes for CSATRGSAGTEAFF.

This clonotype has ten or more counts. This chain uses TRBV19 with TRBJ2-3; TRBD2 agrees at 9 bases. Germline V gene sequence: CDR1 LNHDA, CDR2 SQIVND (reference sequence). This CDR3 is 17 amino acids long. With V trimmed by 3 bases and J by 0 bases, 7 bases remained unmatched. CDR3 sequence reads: CASSISGSVGSTDTQYF. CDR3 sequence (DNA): TGTGCCAGTAGTATTAGCGGGAGCGTCGGAAGCACAGATACGCAGTATTTT.

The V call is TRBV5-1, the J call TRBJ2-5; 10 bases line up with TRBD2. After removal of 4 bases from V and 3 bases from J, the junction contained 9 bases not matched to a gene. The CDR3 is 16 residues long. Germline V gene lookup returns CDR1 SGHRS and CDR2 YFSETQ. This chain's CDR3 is CASSAASGSREETQYF. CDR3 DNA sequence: TGCGCCAGCAGCGCCGCTAGCGGGAGTCGGGAAGAGACCCAGTACTTC.

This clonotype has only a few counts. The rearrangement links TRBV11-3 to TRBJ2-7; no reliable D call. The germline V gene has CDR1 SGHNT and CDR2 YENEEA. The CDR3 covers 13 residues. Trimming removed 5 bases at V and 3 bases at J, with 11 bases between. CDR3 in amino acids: CASSQDTGYEQYF. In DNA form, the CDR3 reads TGTGCCAGCAGCCAAGATACCGGCTACGAGCAGTACTTC.

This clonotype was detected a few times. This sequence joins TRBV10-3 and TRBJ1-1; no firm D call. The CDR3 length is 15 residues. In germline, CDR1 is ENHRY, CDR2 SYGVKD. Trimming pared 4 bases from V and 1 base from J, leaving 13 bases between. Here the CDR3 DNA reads TGTGCCATCAGTGCCGACGGGTCCCGGAACACTGAAGCTTTCTTT. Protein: CAISADGSRNTEAFF.

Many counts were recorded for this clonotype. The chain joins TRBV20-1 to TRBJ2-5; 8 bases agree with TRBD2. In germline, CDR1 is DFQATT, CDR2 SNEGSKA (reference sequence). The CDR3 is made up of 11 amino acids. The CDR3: CRKRGKKTQYF. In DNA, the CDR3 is TGCAGAAAGCGGGGGAAGAAGACCCAGTACTTC.

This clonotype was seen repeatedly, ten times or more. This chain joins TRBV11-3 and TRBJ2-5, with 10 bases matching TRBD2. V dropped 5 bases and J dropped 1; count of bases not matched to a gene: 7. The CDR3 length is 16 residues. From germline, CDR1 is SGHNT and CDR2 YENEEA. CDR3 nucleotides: TGTGCCAGCAGCCCGCGGACTAGCGGTCCCCAAGAGACCCAGTACTTC. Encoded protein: CASSPRTSGPQETQYF.

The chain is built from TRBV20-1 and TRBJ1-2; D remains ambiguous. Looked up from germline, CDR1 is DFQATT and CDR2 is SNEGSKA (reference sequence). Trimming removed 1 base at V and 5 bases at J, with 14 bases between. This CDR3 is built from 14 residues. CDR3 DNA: TGCAGTGCTAGAGCGGAAGGCGGGCATTATGGCTACACCTTC. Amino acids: CSARAEGGHYGYTF.

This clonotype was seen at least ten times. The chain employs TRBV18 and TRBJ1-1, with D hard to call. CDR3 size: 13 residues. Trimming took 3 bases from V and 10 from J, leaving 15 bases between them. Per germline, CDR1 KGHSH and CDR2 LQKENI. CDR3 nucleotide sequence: TGTGCCAGCTCACCCCCGGTGGGCGTCCCAGCTTTCTTT. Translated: CASSPPVGVPAFF. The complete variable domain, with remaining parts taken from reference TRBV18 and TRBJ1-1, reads NAGVMQNPRHLVRRRGQEARLRCSPMKGHSHVYWYRQLPEEGLKFMVYLQKENIIDESGMPKERFSAEFPKEGPSILRIQQVVRGDSAAYFCASSPPVGVPAFFGQGTRLTVV.

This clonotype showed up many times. In DNA, the CDR3 is TGTGCCAGCAGCTACCGGGACAGGGGTTATGGCTACACCTTC. This translates into CASSYRDRGYGYTF. The chain recombines TRBV28 with TRBJ1-2, with 10 bases fitting TRBD1. The V gene's germline CDR1 is MDHEN and CDR2 SYDVKM. CDR3 length equals 14 residues. V trimming: 6 bases; J trimming: 5 bases; junction bases outside the gene matches: 6.

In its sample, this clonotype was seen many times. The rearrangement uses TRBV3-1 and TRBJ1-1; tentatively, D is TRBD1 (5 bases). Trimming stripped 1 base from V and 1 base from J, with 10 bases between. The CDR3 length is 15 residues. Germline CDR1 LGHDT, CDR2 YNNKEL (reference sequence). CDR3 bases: TGTGCCAGCAGCCAAGCGGGCAGGGAGAACACTGAAGCTTTCTTT. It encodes CASSQAGRENTEAFF.

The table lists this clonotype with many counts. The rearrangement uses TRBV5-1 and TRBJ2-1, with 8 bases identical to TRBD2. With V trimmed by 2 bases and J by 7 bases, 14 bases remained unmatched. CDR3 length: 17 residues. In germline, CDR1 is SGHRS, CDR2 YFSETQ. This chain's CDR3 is CASSFPLDGRAGNEQFF. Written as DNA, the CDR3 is TGCGCCAGCAGCTTTCCCTTAGACGGGAGGGCTGGGAATGAGCAGTTCTTC.

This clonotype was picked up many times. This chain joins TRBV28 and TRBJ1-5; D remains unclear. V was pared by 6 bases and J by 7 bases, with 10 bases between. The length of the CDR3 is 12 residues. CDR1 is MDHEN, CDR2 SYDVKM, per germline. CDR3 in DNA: TGTGCCAGCAGGTCCGTAGGCCAGCCCCAGCATTTT. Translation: CASRSVGQPQHF.

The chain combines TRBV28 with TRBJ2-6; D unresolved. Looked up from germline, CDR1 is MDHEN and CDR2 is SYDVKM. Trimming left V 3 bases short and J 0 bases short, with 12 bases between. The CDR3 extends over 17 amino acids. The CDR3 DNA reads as TGTGCCAGCAGTTTCCCCTTGGCCTACTCTGGGGCCAACGTCCTGACTTTC. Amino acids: CASSFPLAYSGANVLTF.